The rows below give T cell receptor beta chains drawn from one sample of a study of T cells after yellow fever vaccination. TCRdb called the 5' RACE reads again in MiXCR, with one record for every CDR3 protein. The sample lists approximately 110,000 distinct CDR3 sequences, more than 6.5% occurring once. The sample here was CD4+ T cells sorted from PBMCs, taken roughly 10 days after the first yellow fever vaccination. The receptors were sampled from a man aged 18 to 35 who received the YFV17D yellow fever vaccine. Both conserved end residues are part of each CDR3. The D gene is left open where the match is weak. Clone sizes are given selectively: once, few, many, or a class where the clone is expanded.

J gene: TRBJ2-2; clone size: -; V gene: TRBV29-1; D gene: -; CDR3 protein: CSGRSAGELFF; CDR3 DNA: TGCAGCGGCCGGAGCGCCGGGGAGCTGTTTTTT
J gene: TRBJ1-5; clone size: -; V gene: TRBV20-1; D gene: -; CDR3 protein: CSAEPGGGNQPQHF; CDR3 DNA: TGCAGTGCGGAACCCGGAGGAGGCAATCAGCCCCAGCATTTT
J gene: TRBJ2-5; clone size: many; V gene: TRBV4-2; D gene: -; CDR3 protein: CASSPYTGGQETQYF; CDR3 DNA: TGTGCCAGCAGCCCTTACACGGGGGGCCAGGAGACCCAGTACTTC
J gene: TRBJ2-2; clone size: -; V gene: TRBV7-8; D gene: -; CDR3 protein: CASSLGLANANTGELFF; CDR3 DNA: TGTGCCAGCAGCTTAGGTCTAGCGAACGCGAACACCGGGGAGCTGTTTTTT
J gene: TRBJ2-3; clone size: many; V gene: TRBV10-3; D gene: -; CDR3 protein: CAISPSGSTDTQYF; CDR3 DNA: TGTGCCATCAGTCCCAGCGGTAGCACAGATACGCAGTATTTT
J gene: TRBJ2-3; clone size: many; V gene: TRBV5-6; D gene: TRBD1; CDR3 protein: CASSADHRGPAAQYF; CDR3 DNA: TGTGCCAGCAGCGCGGATCACAGGGGCCCTGCGGCGCAGTATTTT
J gene: TRBJ2-7; clone size: few; V gene: TRBV5-1; D gene: TRBD2; CDR3 protein: CASSLALAGTSYEQYF; CDR3 DNA: TGCGCCAGCAGCTTGGCGCTAGCGGGAACCTCCTACGAGCAGTACTTC
J gene: TRBJ2-2; clone size: many; V gene: TRBV6-2/TRBV6-3; D gene: TRBD1; CDR3 protein: CATGQRNTGELFF; CDR3 DNA: TGTGCCACGGGACAGCGGAACACCGGGGAGCTGTTTTTT
J gene: TRBJ2-7; clone size: many; V gene: TRBV15; D gene: TRBD1; CDR3 protein: CATSSGTGPEQYF; CDR3 DNA: TGTGCCACCAGTTCCGGGACAGGGCCCGAGCAGTACTTC
J gene: TRBJ1-5; clone size: many; V gene: TRBV2; D gene: -; CDR3 protein: CASSPAGVSGNQPQHF; CDR3 DNA: TGTGCCAGCAGCCCCGCAGGGGTTTCTGGCAATCAGCCCCAGCATTTT
J gene: TRBJ1-1; clone size: many; V gene: TRBV7-3; D gene: TRBD1; CDR3 protein: CASSFEPGRQGEAFF; CDR3 DNA: TGTGCCAGCAGCTTCGAACCTGGGAGACAGGGCGAAGCTTTCTTT
J gene: TRBJ2-5; clone size: -; V gene: TRBV7-3; D gene: -; CDR3 protein: CASSPKQGGQETQYF; CDR3 DNA: TGTGCCAGCAGCCCAAAGCAGGGGGGGCAAGAGACCCAGTACTTC
J gene: TRBJ2-5; clone size: many; V gene: TRBV9; D gene: -; CDR3 protein: CASSGGAGHTETQYF; CDR3 DNA: TGTGCCAGCAGCGGGGGGGCTGGGCACACGGAGACCCAGTACTTC
J gene: TRBJ2-2; clone size: -; V gene: TRBV6-9; D gene: -; CDR3 protein: CGTSYTRIGGATGELFF; CDR3 DNA: TGTGGGACCAGTTATACCCGGATCGGGGGAGCCACCGGGGAGCTGTTTTTT
J gene: TRBJ2-5; clone size: -; V gene: TRBV5-1; D gene: -; CDR3 protein: CASSFEGYGTQYF; CDR3 DNA: TGCGCCAGCAGCTTTGAAGGTTACGGGACCCAGTACTTC
J gene: TRBJ1-5; clone size: many; V gene: TRBV7-8; D gene: -; CDR3 protein: CASSAGLVNQPQHF; CDR3 DNA: TGTGCCAGCAGCGCGGGACTGGTTAATCAGCCCCAGCATTTT
J gene: TRBJ2-5; clone size: few; V gene: TRBV20-1; D gene: -; CDR3 protein: CSASFVPGTQYF; CDR3 DNA: TGCAGTGCTAGTTTCGTACCGGGGACCCAGTACTTC
J gene: TRBJ2-2; clone size: many; V gene: TRBV7-9; D gene: TRBD1; CDR3 protein: CARTGGANTGELFF; CDR3 DNA: TGTGCCAGGACAGGGGGCGCGAACACCGGGGAGCTGTTTTTT
J gene: TRBJ2-7; clone size: many; V gene: TRBV4-1; D gene: -; CDR3 protein: CASSQILPPLNEQYF; CDR3 DNA: TGCGCCAGCAGCCAGATCCTACCGCCTCTAAACGAGCAGTACTTC
J gene: TRBJ1-2; clone size: -; V gene: TRBV5-5; D gene: -; CDR3 protein: CASSLASSPVNYGYTF; CDR3 DNA: TGTGCCAGCAGCTTGGCCTCCAGCCCTGTTAACTATGGCTACACCTTC
J gene: TRBJ2-2; clone size: many; V gene: TRBV27; D gene: -; CDR3 protein: CASSPLGLNTGELFF; CDR3 DNA: TGTGCCAGCAGTCCCCTGGGCTTGAACACCGGGGAGCTGTTTTTT
J gene: TRBJ2-7; clone size: many; V gene: TRBV5-1; D gene: -; CDR3 protein: CASSYISGTRYEQYF; CDR3 DNA: TGCGCCAGCAGCTATATCTCGGGGACACGGTACGAGCAGTACTTC
J gene: TRBJ2-3; clone size: few; V gene: TRBV7-9; D gene: -; CDR3 protein: CASSRDLSTDTQYF; CDR3 DNA: TGTGCCAGCAGCCGGGACTTGAGCACAGATACGCAGTATTTT
J gene: TRBJ2-7; clone size: many; V gene: TRBV7-2; D gene: TRBD1; CDR3 protein: CASSVRTGDEQYF; CDR3 DNA: TGTGCCAGCAGCGTCAGGACAGGGGACGAGCAGTACTTC
J gene: TRBJ2-5; clone size: -; V gene: TRBV20-1; D gene: TRBD2; CDR3 protein: CSANLAGGNQETQYF; CDR3 DNA: TGCAGTGCTAATCTAGCGGGGGGGAACCAAGAGACCCAGTACTTC
J gene: TRBJ2-2; clone size: many; V gene: TRBV4-2; D gene: -; CDR3 protein: CASSVLGGATGELFF; CDR3 DNA: TGTGCCAGCAGCGTCCTCGGGGGCGCCACCGGGGAGCTGTTTTTT
J gene: TRBJ2-3; clone size: many; V gene: TRBV29-1; D gene: TRBD1; CDR3 protein: CSVVGRGQADTQYF; CDR3 DNA: TGCAGCGTTGTCGGCAGGGGGCAGGCAGATACGCAGTATTTT
J gene: TRBJ2-3; clone size: many; V gene: TRBV27; D gene: TRBD2; CDR3 protein: CASSFSRLAGGRTQYF; CDR3 DNA: TGTGCCAGCAGTTTCTCACGGCTAGCGGGGGGCCGTACGCAGTATTTT
J gene: TRBJ2-2; clone size: many; V gene: TRBV5-6; D gene: -; CDR3 protein: CASSFLGSTGELFF; CDR3 DNA: TGTGCCAGCAGCTTTCTTGGGAGCACCGGGGAGCTGTTTTTT
J gene: TRBJ2-1; clone size: many; V gene: TRBV6-5; D gene: TRBD2; CDR3 protein: CASSYTSGIYNEQFF; CDR3 DNA: TGTGCCAGCAGTTACACTAGCGGGATATACAATGAGCAGTTCTTC
J gene: TRBJ1-5; clone size: few; V gene: TRBV7-2; D gene: -; CDR3 protein: CASSSPDRNQPQHF; CDR3 DNA: TGTGCCAGCAGTTCTCCAGACCGCAATCAGCCCCAGCATTTT
J gene: TRBJ2-7; clone size: many; V gene: TRBV19; D gene: -; CDR3 protein: CASSLWGSSYEQYF; CDR3 DNA: TGTGCCAGTAGTTTGTGGGGCAGCTCCTACGAGCAGTACTTC
J gene: TRBJ1-2; clone size: many; V gene: TRBV5-4; D gene: -; CDR3 protein: CASSFEGDYGYTF; CDR3 DNA: TGTGCCAGCAGCTTCGAGGGCGACTATGGCTACACCTTC
J gene: TRBJ2-2; clone size: many; V gene: TRBV3-1; D gene: -; CDR3 protein: CASSQRPGTNTGELFF; CDR3 DNA: TGTGCCAGCAGCCAAAGGCCGGGAACGAACACCGGGGAGCTGTTTTTT
J gene: TRBJ1-1; clone size: many; V gene: TRBV29-1; D gene: -; CDR3 protein: CSVEDLTTEAFF; CDR3 DNA: TGCAGCGTTGAAGATCTTACAACTGAAGCTTTCTTT
J gene: TRBJ1-2; clone size: -; V gene: TRBV5-4; D gene: -; CDR3 protein: CASSRDPIIYGYTF; CDR3 DNA: TGTGCCAGCAGCCGGGACCCAATCATCTATGGCTACACCTTC
J gene: TRBJ1-4; clone size: many; V gene: TRBV20-1; D gene: TRBD1; CDR3 protein: CSARAGTGFMPNEKLFF; CDR3 DNA: TGCAGTGCTAGAGCTGGGACAGGGTTTATGCCTAATGAAAAACTGTTTTTT